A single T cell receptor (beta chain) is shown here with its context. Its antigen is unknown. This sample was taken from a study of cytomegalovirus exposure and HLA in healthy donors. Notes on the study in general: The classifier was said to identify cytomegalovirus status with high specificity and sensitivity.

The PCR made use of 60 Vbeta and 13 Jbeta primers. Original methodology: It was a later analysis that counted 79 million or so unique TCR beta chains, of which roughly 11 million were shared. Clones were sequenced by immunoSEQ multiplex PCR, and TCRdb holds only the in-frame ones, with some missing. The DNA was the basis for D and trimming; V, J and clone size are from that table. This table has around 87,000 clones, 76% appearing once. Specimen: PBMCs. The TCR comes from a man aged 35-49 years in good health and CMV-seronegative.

The CDR3 here is CASLSYGEQFF. The CDR3 coding sequence is TGTGCCAGCCTAAGTTACGGGGAGCAGTTCTTC. V gene TRBV27 combines with J gene TRBJ2-1; D call uncertain. Germline lookup yields CDR1 MNHEY and CDR2 SMNVEV (reference sequence). The CDR3 has 11 residues. V dropped 8 bases and J dropped 10 bases, with 12 bases sitting between them.